The 10 T cell receptor beta chains listed next were all sequenced from one sample in a study of T cells expressing NK-cell markers. Following a re-call of the 5' RACE reads, TCRdb has one entry per CDR3 protein and lacks DNA. The listing contains 250,000 to 300,000 distinct CDR3 sequences. The sample consisted of blood T cells: a sorted CD56 or NKG2C T cell subset, CD4+ or CD8+ T cells, or bulk PBMC T cells (not recorded which). All receptors derive from a woman aged 18-70 years in good health.

The V call is TRBV18, the J call TRBJ1-4; the D call from TCRdb, TRBD1, cannot be confirmed without DNA. CDR3 length: 16 residues. Germline values: CDR1 KGHSH, CDR2 LQKENI. The CDR3 protein is CASSPDRGQSNEKLFF.

The J gene is TRBJ2-1, the V gene TRBV6-1; TCRdb reports TRBD1, a call that lacks DNA to check it against. The germline V gene has CDR1 MNHNS and CDR2 SASEGT. The CDR3 sequence is 14 residues long. CDR3: CASNDGRNGGEQFF.

Here the CDR3 reads CSAPTGGAQETQYF. The chain employs TRBV20-1 and TRBJ2-5; TCRdb proposes TRBD1, but this gene call is untestable without DNA. This CDR3 comprises 14 residues. Per the germline V gene, CDR1 is DFQATT and CDR2 is SNEGSKA (reference sequence).

The J gene is TRBJ2-5, the V gene TRBV6-5; as DNA is missing, the TRBD1 call by TCRdb cannot be tested. Germline assignment: CDR1 MNHEY and CDR2 SVGAGI. This CDR3 is 12 amino acids long. The CDR3 spells CASTRDQETQYF.

V gene TRBV6-1 combines with J gene TRBJ1-2; the D call from TCRdb, TRBD1, cannot be confirmed without DNA. Germline CDR1 is MNHNS and CDR2 is SASEGT. The CDR3 sequence is 19 residues long. The CDR3 loop reads CASTLDRAPGQLANYGYTF.

The V gene is TRBV20-1, the J gene TRBJ2-3. Germline CDR1 reads DFQATT; CDR2 reads SNEGSKA (reference sequence). This CDR3 is built from 12 residues. CDR3 residues: CSARDLRNTQYF.

The chain carries TRBV7-2 and TRBJ1-5. CDR3 size: 15 residues. In germline, CDR1 is SGHTA, CDR2 FQGNSA. The chain's CDR3 is CASSLDHRAHQPQHF.

The J gene is TRBJ1-5, the V gene TRBV27; TCRdb outputs TRBD1, but without DNA this stays unchecked. CDR1 MNHEY and CDR2 SMNVEV come from the germline V gene (reference sequence). The CDR3 is 15 amino acids. CDR3 sequence: CASTPAGGFDQPQHF.

This chain's CDR3 is CASGRSSYEQYF. V and J are TRBV6-2 or TRBV6-3 and TRBJ2-7. CDR1 is MNHEY, CDR2 SVGEGT, per germline. The CDR3 extends over 12 amino acids.

The chain links TRBV20-1 to TRBJ1-6; there is no DNA to check the TCRdb D call of TRBD1. Germline assignment: CDR1 DFQATT and CDR2 SNEGSKA (reference sequence). The CDR3 length is 15 residues. CDR3 region: CSAREGGTGLPPLHF.